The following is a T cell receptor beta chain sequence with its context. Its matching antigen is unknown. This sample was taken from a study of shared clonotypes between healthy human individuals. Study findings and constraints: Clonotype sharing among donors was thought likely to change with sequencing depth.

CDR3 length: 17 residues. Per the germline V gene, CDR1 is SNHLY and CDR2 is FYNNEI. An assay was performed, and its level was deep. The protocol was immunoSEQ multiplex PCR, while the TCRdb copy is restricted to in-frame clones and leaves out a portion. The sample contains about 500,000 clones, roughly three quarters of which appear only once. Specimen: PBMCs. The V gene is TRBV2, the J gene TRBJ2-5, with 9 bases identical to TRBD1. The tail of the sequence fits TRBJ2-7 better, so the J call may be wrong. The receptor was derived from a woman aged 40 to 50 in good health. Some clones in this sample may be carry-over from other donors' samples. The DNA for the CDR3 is TGTGCCAGCAGTGAGGAGTGGACAGGGGCCAGCTCCTACGAGCAGTACTTC. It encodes CASSEEWTGASSYEQYF.